What follows are 13 T cell receptor beta chains derived from one specimen sequenced in a study of Graves' ophthalmopathy and Graves' hyperthyroidism. RNA transcripts yielded amplified TCR beta CDR3 regions. HTBI primers primed a first-round RT-PCR, and a second-round multiplex PCR followed. Via MiXCR, TCRdb re-called the multiplex PCR reads, giving one row per CDR3 protein. The repertoire includes over 45,000 distinct CDR3 sequences, around 50% of them detected once, and about 24% sits in the top ten. The specimen was peripheral blood. All receptors come from an adult man with Graves' ophthalmopathy.

The sample holds many counts of this clonotype. Here the CDR3 reads CASSLTAGGFSSGNTIYF. The CDR3 coding sequence is TGTGCCAGCAGCTTAACCGCCGGGGGTTTTAGCTCTGGAAACACCATATATTTT. The chain joins TRBV7-2 to TRBJ1-3, with D maybe TRBD1 (5 bases). This CDR3 has 18 residues. Between the trimmed V and J ends, which lost 2 bases and 0 bases, there was a span of 17 bases. Germline CDR1 reads SGHTA; CDR2 reads FQGNSA.

This clonotype has at least ten counts. The genes are TRBV5-6 and TRBJ1-2, with TRBD1 matching 9 bases. V lost 4 bases, J lost 0 bases, and 7 bases stayed unmatched. The CDR3 runs to 16 residues. Germline CDR1 and CDR2: SGHDT and YYEEEE. This CDR3 is CASSPDRGTPNYGYTF. The CDR3 DNA reads TGTGCCAGCAGCCCCGACAGGGGGACTCCTAACTATGGCTACACCTTC.

The chain couples TRBV12-3 or TRBV12-4 to TRBJ2-7, with 8 bases fitting TRBD1. J gave up 3 bases and V 6 bases, and 7 bases lay outside the gene matches. This CDR3 comprises 14 residues. Here the CDR3 reads CASRPDRGGYEQYF. Here the CDR3 DNA reads TGTGCCAGCAGGCCCGACAGGGGCGGCTACGAGCAGTACTTC.

This chain uses TRBV20-1 with TRBJ1-1; D perhaps matches TRBD1 (5 bases). Germline CDR1 is DFQATT and CDR2 is SNEGSKA (reference sequence). The V end lost 6 bases, the J end lost 0 bases, and 8 bases lay between the germline ends. CDR3 length: 12 residues. CDR3 sequence reads: CSASRVNTEAFF. For the CDR3, the DNA is TGCAGTGCGTCCAGGGTGAACACTGAAGCTTTCTTT.

V gene TRBV29-1 combines with J gene TRBJ1-1; D is unresolved. In germline, CDR1 is SQVTM, CDR2 ANQGSEA. The length of the CDR3 is 12 residues. Deletions cut 8 bases from V and 0 bases from J, with 10 bases between. The CDR3 DNA sequence: TGCAGCTCCCCGAGGGTGAACACTGAAGCTTTCTTT. This translates into CSSPRVNTEAFF.

This chain uses TRBV9 with TRBJ1-1, with TRBD1 identical over 7 bases. J lost 3 bases, V lost 4 bases, and 9 bases had no gene match. This CDR3 has 15 amino acids. Germline CDR1 SGDLS, CDR2 YYNGEE. The CDR3 region is CASSPGGRGDTEAFF. CDR3 bases: TGTGCCAGCAGCCCAGGGGGAAGGGGGGACACTGAAGCTTTCTTT. Together with reference TRBV9 and TRBJ1-1, the CDR3 gives the full variable domain: DSGVTQTPKHLITATGQRVTLRCSPRSGDLSVYWYQQSLDQGLQFLIQYYNGEERAKGNILERFSAQQFPDLHSELNLSSLELGDSALYFCASSPGGRGDTEAFFGQGTRLTVV.

J is TRBJ2-3 and V is TRBV5-1, with a possible D match to TRBD2 (5 bases). With 0 bases removed from V and 3 bases from J, the gap between germline ends came to 8 bases. The germline V gene has CDR1 SGHRS and CDR2 YFSETQ. The CDR3 length is 14 residues. The CDR3 loop is CASSLVGSTDTQYF. In DNA form, the CDR3 reads TGCGCCAGCAGCTTGGTGGGGAGTACAGATACGCAGTATTTT.

The chain is built from TRBV29-1 and TRBJ1-4; no firm D call. Trimming cost V 3 bases and J 8 bases, with 7 bases left between them. CDR3 length: 11 residues. The germline CDR1 and CDR2 sequences are SQVTM and ANQGSEA. The CDR3 nucleotides read TGCAGCGTTGAGGGGAACGAAAAACTGTTTTTT. Its translation: CSVEGNEKLFF.

The V and J genes are TRBV19 and TRBJ2-2; TRBD1 is a possible D gene (6 bases). The germline V gene encodes CDR1 LNHDA and CDR2 SQIVND (reference sequence). The V end lost 4 bases, the J end lost 8 bases, and 11 bases lay between the germline ends. The CDR3 runs to 13 residues. For the CDR3, the DNA is TGTGCCAGTAGTAGAGAAGGGACAGGGGAGCTGTTTTTT. Encoded protein: CASSREGTGELFF.

V and J are TRBV7-9 and TRBJ2-2, with 8 nucleotides matching TRBD1. Germline CDR1 and CDR2: SEHNR and FQNEAQ (reference sequence). Trimming cost V 1 base and J 10 bases; bases outside gene matches: 5. This CDR3 region has 14 residues. CDR3 loop: CASSLDSTGAELFF. Written as DNA, the CDR3 is TGTGCCAGCAGCTTAGACTCGACAGGGGCGGAGCTGTTTTTT.

Note on this clonotype: At one of its ends the junction is not consistent with the germline gene, which may arise from a read error. The chain links TRBV5-6 to TRBJ2-4; D is possibly TRBD1 or TRBD2 (5 bases each). The CDR3 sequence is 16 residues long. Germline V lookup: CDR1 SGHDT, CDR2 YYEEEE. The CDR3 reads CASSLGAGATKNSQYF. CDR3 sequence (DNA): TGTGCCAGCAGCTTGGGTGCCGGGGCCACAAAAAACAGTCAGTACTTC.

The J gene is TRBJ2-3, the V gene TRBV7-2; D could derive from TRBD1 or TRBD2 (5 bases each). The CDR3 loop spans 14 amino acids. Germline loops: CDR1 SGHTA, CDR2 FQGNSA. Trimming stripped 5 bases from V and 2 bases from J, with 11 bases between. The CDR3 loop is CASSRDGNTDTQYF. The CDR3 nucleotides are TGTGCCAGCAGCCGGGACGGAAACACAGATACGCAGTATTTT.

This clonotype showed up many times. This chain uses TRBV24-1 with TRBJ2-2; TRBD2 matches 15 bases. V shed 2 bases, J shed 2 bases, and the junction held 8 bases outside the gene matches. CDR3 length equals 20 residues. Germline V gene lookup returns CDR1 KGHDR and CDR2 SFDVKD. CDR3 region: CATSDSGLAGGAFNTGELFF. CDR3 coding DNA: TGTGCCACCAGTGATTCGGGACTAGCGGGAGGAGCGTTCAACACCGGGGAGCTGTTTTTT.